What follows describes a single T cell receptor beta chain. What it recognizes is unknown. Sequencing was at survey level. Only in-frame clones appear in the TCRdb table, and some are missing; sequencing was by immunoSEQ multiplex PCR. The sample includes about 15,000 clones, approximately 69% of them seen just once. During colonoscopy, one to two rectal pinch biopsies were collected. The diagnostic colonoscopy in ulcerative colitis patients preceded any immunosuppressive treatment. This entry comes from a study of pediatric ulcerative colitis. Study-level findings and limits: Blood samples from a couple of patients yielded substantially fewer templates and were excluded from blood-rectal overlap analysis. Blood-rectal clonal overlap within each person was significantly higher in ulcerative colitis patients than controls.

The V end lost 6 bases, the J end lost 9 bases, and 18 bases lay between the germline ends. The germline CDR1 and CDR2 sequences are MNHNS and SASEGT. CDR3 length: 13 amino acids. This receptor was taken from a girl under 18 with moderate ulcerative colitis. The sequencing sample was made of gut tissue. The chain is built from TRBV6-1 and TRBJ2-7, with D unclear. CDR3 sequence: CASRTQWYSGQYF. CDR3 nucleotide sequence: TGTGCCAGCAGAACCCAGTGGTACTCCGGGCAGTACTTC.